This T cell receptor beta chain comes out of a study of patients and donors after allogeneic stem cell transplantation. TCRdb independently ran MiXCR on the RT-PCR reads; one entry per CDR3 protein. This sample has under 170,000 distinct CDR3 sequences; roughly two fifths occur once, and the top ten carry around 50%. The sequence was obtained from a human donor who was either an allogeneic HSCT recipient or a stem cell or donor lymphocyte infusion donor (not recorded which). It is not recorded whose cells these are; they may come from a transplant donor. Sample: blood, either unsorted or a sorted T cell fraction (not recorded which).

The CDR3 nucleotides are TGTGCCAGCAGTTTCAGTCCGAGTCGCGAAGCTTTCTTT. Residues: CASSFSPSREAFF. J is TRBJ1-1 and V is TRBV27; D is undetermined. Trimming pared 3 bases from V and 8 bases from J, leaving 13 bases between. The CDR3 spans 13 residues. Germline V gene lookup returns CDR1 MNHEY and CDR2 SMNVEV (reference sequence).